These 5 T cell receptor beta chains originate from one sample sequenced in a study of T-cell memory formation after mild COVID-19. A single record per CDR3 protein comes from TCRdb applying MiXCR to the 5' RACE reads. The sample has 300,000 or so distinct CDR3 sequences, less than 20% seen once; the top ten hold 22%. The sample was PBMCs or a T cell subset sorted from them (not recorded which). The receptors stem from a man younger than 35 who had mild COVID-19 (a few samples of this study predate the infection). Cell type and time point are not known.

The chain carries TRBV7-2 and TRBJ2-2; D is uncertain. CDR1 and CDR2 (germline): SGHTA, FQGNSA. Trimming removed 5 bases at V and 7 bases at J, with 8 bases between. CDR3 length: 12 residues. CDR3 region: CASSQLDGELFF. DNA for the CDR3: TGTGCCAGCAGCCAACTTGACGGGGAGCTGTTTTTT.

The rearrangement uses TRBV6-6 and TRBJ2-5; TRBD1 matches at 7 bases. V lost 6 bases and J lost 2; bases outside the gene matches: 3. The V gene's germline CDR1 is MNHNY and CDR2 SVGAGI (reference sequence). The CDR3 is made up of 13 amino acids. CDR3 amino acids: CASRTGVQETQYF. The CDR3 DNA reads as TGTGCCAGCAGAACAGGGGTTCAAGAGACCCAGTACTTC.

This clonotype has only a few counts. This chain links TRBV4-2 with TRBJ2-2; no clear D gene. Germline V gene data show CDR1 as LGHNA and CDR2 as YNFKEQ. This CDR3 is 15 amino acids long. Deletions cut 0 bases from V and 6 bases from J, with 11 bases between. The CDR3 is CASSQEMGYPGELFF. The CDR3 bases are TGTGCCAGCAGCCAAGAGATGGGTTACCCCGGGGAGCTGTTTTTT.

The J gene is TRBJ1-5, the V gene TRBV3-2; TRBD1 is the table's D call, not checked against the DNA. TRBV3-2 is a pseudogene. The CDR3 extends over 17 amino acids. As DNA, the CDR3 is TGTGCCAGCAGCCGCTACAAAGGGCGGGATAGCAATCAGCCCCAGCATTTT. Translated: CASSRYKGRDSNQPQHF.

This clonotype was found a few times. The chain uses TRBV7-9 and TRBJ2-7; 7 bases are a match to TRBD2. The CDR3 extends over 15 amino acids. CDR1 SEHNR and CDR2 FQNEAQ come from the germline V gene (reference sequence). Germline trimming cut 4 bases from V and 0 bases from J; bases unmatched to any gene: 6. The CDR3 sequence is CASSSGWTSSYEQYF. The CDR3 coding sequence is TGTGCCAGCAGCTCGGGCTGGACTAGCTCCTACGAGCAGTACTTC.